These T cell receptor beta chains were read from a single sample in a study of regulatory T cells in long-lasting Graves disease. TCRdb used MiXCR to reprocess the multiplex PCR reads, holding one entry per CDR3 protein. The sample yields hundreds of thousands of distinct CDR3 sequences, approximately 20% seen once. The sequencing here drew on peripheral blood mononuclear cells (PBMCs), taken at new diagnosis, from a patient treated with antithyroid drugs. The receptors originated from a female donor with Graves disease. Each CDR3 is given without its conserved first and last residue.

>TRBJ1-2|TRBV7-2
ASSPTLDGTVIGGYT
>TRBJ1-1|TRBV3-1
ASSQFGTTEAF
>TRBJ2-7|TRBV12-3/TRBV12-4
ASSLARIYEQY
>TRBJ2-1|TRBV9
ASSRLGPGYNEQF
>TRBJ2-1|TRBV11-3
ASSLEGTTHNEQF
>TRBJ1-1|TRBV6-2/TRBV6-3
ASSGQPNTEAF
>TRBJ2-1|TRBV10-3
AISDGRGWNEQF
>TRBJ2-5|TRBV20-1
SARSQGIETQY
>TRBJ1-1|TRBV5-1
ASSKTGLGTEAF
>TRBJ2-5|TRBV9
ASSVESGETQY
>TRBJ1-4|TRBV12-3/TRBV12-4
ASRVSGTANEKLF
>TRBJ2-1|TRBV27
ASTRDANPNNEQF
>TRBJ2-1|TRBV30
AWSPHNEQF
>TRBJ2-2|TRBV6-1
ASSKLAGAITGELF
>TRBJ1-2|TRBV2
ASRTLDENGYT